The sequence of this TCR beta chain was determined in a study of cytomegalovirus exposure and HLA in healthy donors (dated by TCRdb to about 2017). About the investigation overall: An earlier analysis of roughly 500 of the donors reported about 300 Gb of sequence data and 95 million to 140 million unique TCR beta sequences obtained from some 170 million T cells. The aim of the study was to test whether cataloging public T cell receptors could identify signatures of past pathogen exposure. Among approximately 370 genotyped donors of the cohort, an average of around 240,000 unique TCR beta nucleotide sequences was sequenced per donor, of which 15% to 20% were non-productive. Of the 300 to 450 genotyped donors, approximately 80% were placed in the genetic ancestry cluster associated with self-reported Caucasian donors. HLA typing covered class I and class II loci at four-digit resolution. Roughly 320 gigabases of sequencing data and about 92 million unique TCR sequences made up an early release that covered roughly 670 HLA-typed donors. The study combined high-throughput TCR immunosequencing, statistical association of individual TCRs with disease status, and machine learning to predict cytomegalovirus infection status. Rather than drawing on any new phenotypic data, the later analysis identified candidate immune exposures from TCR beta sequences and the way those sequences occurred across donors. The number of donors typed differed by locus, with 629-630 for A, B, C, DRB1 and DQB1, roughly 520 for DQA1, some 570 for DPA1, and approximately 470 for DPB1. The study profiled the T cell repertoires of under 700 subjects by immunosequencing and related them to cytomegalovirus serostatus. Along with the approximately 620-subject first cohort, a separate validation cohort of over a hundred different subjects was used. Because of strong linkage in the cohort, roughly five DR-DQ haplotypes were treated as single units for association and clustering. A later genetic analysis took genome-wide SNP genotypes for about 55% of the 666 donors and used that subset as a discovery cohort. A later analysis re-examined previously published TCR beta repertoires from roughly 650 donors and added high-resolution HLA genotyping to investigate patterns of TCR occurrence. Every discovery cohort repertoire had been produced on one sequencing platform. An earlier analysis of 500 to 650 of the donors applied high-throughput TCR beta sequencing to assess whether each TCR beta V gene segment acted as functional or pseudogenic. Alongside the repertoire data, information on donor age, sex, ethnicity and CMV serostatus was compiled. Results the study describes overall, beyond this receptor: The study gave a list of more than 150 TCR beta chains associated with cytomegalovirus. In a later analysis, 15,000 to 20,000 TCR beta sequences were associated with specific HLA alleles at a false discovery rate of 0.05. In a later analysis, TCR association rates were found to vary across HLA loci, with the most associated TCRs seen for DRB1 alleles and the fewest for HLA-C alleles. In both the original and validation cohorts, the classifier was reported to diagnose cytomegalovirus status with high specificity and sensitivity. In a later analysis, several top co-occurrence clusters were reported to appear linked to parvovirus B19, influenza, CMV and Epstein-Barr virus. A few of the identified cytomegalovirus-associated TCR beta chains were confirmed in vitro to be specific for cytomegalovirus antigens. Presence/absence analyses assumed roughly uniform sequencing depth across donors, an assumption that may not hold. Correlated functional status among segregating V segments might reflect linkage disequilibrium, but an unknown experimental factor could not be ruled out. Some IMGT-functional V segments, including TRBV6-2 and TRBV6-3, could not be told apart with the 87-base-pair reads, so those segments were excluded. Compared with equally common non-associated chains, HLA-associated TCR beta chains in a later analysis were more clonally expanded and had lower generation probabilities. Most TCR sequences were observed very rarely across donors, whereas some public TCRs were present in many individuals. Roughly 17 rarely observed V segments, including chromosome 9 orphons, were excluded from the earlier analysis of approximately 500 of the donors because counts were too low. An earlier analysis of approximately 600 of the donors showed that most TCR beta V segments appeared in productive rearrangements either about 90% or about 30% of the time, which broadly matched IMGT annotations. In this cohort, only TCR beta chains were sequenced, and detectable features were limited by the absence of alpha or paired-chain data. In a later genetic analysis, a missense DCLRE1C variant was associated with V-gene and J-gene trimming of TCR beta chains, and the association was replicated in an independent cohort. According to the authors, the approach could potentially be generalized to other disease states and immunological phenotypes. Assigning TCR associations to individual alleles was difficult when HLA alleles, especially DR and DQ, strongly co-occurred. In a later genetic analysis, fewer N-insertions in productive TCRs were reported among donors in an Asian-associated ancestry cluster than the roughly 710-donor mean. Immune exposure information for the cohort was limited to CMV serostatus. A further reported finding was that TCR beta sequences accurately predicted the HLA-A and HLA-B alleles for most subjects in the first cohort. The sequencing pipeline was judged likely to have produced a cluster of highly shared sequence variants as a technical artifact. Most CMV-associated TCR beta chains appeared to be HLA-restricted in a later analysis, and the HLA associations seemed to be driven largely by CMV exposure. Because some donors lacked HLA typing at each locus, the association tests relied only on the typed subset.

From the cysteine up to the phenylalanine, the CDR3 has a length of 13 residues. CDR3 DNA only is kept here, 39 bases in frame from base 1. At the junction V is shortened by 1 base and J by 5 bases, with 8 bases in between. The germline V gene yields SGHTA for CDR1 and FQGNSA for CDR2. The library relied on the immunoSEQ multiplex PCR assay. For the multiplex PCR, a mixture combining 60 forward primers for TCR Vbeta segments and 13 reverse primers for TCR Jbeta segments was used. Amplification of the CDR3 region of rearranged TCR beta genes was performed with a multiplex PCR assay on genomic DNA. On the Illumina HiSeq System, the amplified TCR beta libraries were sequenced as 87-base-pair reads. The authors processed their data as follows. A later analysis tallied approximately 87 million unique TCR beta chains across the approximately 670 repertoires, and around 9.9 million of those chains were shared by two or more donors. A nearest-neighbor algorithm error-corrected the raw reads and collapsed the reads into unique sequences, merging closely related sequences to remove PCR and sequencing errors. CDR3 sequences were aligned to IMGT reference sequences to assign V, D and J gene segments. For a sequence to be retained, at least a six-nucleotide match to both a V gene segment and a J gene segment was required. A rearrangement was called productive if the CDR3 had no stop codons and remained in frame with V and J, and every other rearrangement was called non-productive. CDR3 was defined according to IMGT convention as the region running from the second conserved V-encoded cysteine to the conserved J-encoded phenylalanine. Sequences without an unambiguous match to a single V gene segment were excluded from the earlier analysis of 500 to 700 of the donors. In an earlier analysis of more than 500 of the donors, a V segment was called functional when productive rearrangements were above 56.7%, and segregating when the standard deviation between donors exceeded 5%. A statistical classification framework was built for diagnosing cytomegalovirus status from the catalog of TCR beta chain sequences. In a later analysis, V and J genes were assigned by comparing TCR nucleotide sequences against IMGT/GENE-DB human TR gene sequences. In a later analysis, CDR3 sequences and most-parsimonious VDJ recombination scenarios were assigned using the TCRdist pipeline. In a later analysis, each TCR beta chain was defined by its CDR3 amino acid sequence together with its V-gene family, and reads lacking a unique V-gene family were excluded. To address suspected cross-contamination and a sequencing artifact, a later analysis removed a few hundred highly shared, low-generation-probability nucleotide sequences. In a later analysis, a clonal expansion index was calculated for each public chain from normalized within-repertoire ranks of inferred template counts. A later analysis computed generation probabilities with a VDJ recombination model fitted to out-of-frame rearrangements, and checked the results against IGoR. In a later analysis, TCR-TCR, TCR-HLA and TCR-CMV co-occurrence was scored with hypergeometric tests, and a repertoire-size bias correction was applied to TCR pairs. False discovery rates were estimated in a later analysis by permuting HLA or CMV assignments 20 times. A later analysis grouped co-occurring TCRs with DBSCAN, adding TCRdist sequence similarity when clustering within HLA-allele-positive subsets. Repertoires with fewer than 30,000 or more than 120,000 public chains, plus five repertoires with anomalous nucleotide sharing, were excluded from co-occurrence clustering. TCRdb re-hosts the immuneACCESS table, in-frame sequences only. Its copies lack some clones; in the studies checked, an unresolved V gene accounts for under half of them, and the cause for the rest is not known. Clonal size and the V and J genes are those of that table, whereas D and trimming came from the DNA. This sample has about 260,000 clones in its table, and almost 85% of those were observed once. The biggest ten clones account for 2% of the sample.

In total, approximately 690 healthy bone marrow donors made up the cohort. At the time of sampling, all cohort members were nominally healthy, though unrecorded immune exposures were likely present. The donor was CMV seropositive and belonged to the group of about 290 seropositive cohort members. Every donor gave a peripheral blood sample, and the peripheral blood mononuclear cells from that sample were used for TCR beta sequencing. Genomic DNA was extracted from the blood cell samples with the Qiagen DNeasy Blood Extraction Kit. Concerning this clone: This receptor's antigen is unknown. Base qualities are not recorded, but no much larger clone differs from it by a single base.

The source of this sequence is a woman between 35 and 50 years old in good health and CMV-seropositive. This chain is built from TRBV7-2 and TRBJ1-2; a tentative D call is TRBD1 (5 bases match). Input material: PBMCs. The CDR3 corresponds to CASSLGQGYGYTF. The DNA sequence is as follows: TGTGCCAGCAGCTTAGGGCAGGGATATGGCTACACCTTC. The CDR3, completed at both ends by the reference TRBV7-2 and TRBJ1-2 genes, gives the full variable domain GAGVSQSPSNKVTEKGKDVELRCDPISGHTALYWYRQSLGQGLEFLIYFQGNSAPDKSGLPSDRFSAERTGGSVSTLTIQRTQQEDSAVYLCASSLGQGYGYTFGSGTRLTVV.